The 5 T cell receptor beta chains in this list originate from one sample, sequenced in a study of read filtering for tumor transcriptome and immune sequencing. From roughly 390 ng of RNA, a library with molecular barcoded alpha/delta and beta/gamma adaptors was made. TCRdb called the reads again in MiXCR, with one record for every CDR3 protein. The data show tens of thousands of distinct CDR3 sequences, around an eighth seen once. The sequenced sample was a population of CD138-negative cells sorted from bone marrow. These receptors all stem from a donor aged 40 or older with multiple myeloma.

Concerning this clonotype itself: The final CDR3 position lacks the conserved phenylalanine or tryptophan, pointing to a likely read error. The chain recombines TRBV15 with TRBJ2-1; unclear D gene. Germline CDR1 reads LNHNV; CDR2 reads YYDKDF (reference sequence). The CDR3 contains 11 residues. The CDR3 here is CATSSYHEQFI. Written as DNA, the CDR3 is TGTGCCACCAGCAGCTACCATGAGCAGTTCATC.

The chain has TRBV3-1 and TRBJ1-1; D is undetermined. V was trimmed by 9 bases and J by 4 bases, leaving 18 bases between them. This CDR3 region has 14 residues. Germline CDR1 is LGHDT and CDR2 is YNNKEL (reference sequence). The CDR3 is CARTREMGGTEAFF. In nucleotides, the CDR3 is TGTGCCAGGACCCGCGAAATGGGAGGCACTGAAGCTTTCTTT.

At least ten counts were recorded for this clonotype. The gene calls are TRBV15 and TRBJ2-1; D possibly corresponds to TRBD2 (7 bases). The V and J ends lost 0 bases and 9 bases respectively, with 15 bases between them. The V gene's germline CDR1 is LNHNV and CDR2 YYDKDF (reference sequence). The CDR3 is made up of 15 amino acids. The CDR3 DNA sequence: TGTGCCACCAGCAGAGATATGGGAGGGGGGGCTGAGCAGTTCTTC. The encoded protein is CATSRDMGGGAEQFF.

This clonotype was counted at least ten times. The rearrangement joins TRBV29-1 to TRBJ2-5; 10 bases match TRBD2. From germline, CDR1 is SQVTM and CDR2 ANQGSEA. CDR3 length: 14 amino acids. V was clipped by 7 bases and J by 5 bases; unmatched bases: 10. In nucleotides, the CDR3 is TGCAGCGGGAAGCGGGGGGGAGCCGGGGAGACCCAGTACTTC. Its protein product is CSGKRGGAGETQYF.

This clonotype was counted ten times or more. The chain couples TRBV7-9 to TRBJ2-3; D gene unclear. V lost 2 bases and J lost 0, with 9 bases in between. This CDR3 comprises 15 residues. Per the germline V gene, CDR1 is SEHNR and CDR2 is FQNEAQ (reference sequence). The CDR3 reads CASSLRQFSTDTQYF. The CDR3 nucleotides are TGTGCCAGCAGCTTACGGCAGTTTAGCACAGATACGCAGTATTTT.